The rows below give T cell receptor beta chains drawn from one sample of a study of T cell responses to AZD1222 COVID-19 vaccine. Measured with immunoSEQ multiplex PCR; TCRdb has only the in-frame clones, and not every one. Here the sample spans around 99,000 clones, 85% to 95% being singletons. Specimen: peripheral blood, collected 28 days after the second AZD1222 dose. All receptors derive from an adult who received the AZD1222 COVID-19 vaccine. CDR3s include the opening cysteine and the closing phenylalanine or tryptophan. The D gene is left open where the match is weak. Size tells how often a clone was seen (once, few, many) or the class of an expanded clone, and some rows leave it out.

cdr3_aa: CASKVQGVDGYTF
cdr3_nt: TGTGCCAGTAAGGTTCAGGGGGTGGATGGCTACACCTTC
d_call: TRBD1
clone_size: -
v_call: TRBV19
j_call: TRBJ1-2

cdr3_aa: CASSLRSLAGAVKQETQYF
cdr3_nt: TGTGCCAGCAGCTTAAGGTCCCTAGCGGGGGCCGTGAAGCAAGAGACCCAGTACTTC
d_call: TRBD2
clone_size: -
v_call: TRBV7-8
j_call: TRBJ2-5

cdr3_aa: CSARDRGEQYF
cdr3_nt: TGCAGTGCTAGAGATCGGGGGGAGCAGTACTTC
d_call: -
clone_size: -
v_call: TRBV20-1
j_call: TRBJ2-7

cdr3_aa: CASSFLRGPYNEQFF
cdr3_nt: TGCGCCAGCAGCTTCTTGCGGGGGCCTTACAATGAGCAGTTCTTC
d_call: -
clone_size: -
v_call: TRBV5-1
j_call: TRBJ2-1

cdr3_aa: CASTGVRVNQPQHF
cdr3_nt: TGTGCCAGCACAGGGGTAAGGGTAAATCAGCCCCAGCATTTT
d_call: -
clone_size: once
v_call: TRBV28
j_call: TRBJ1-5

cdr3_aa: CASGLGRGYQETQYF
cdr3_nt: TGTGCTAGTGGTTTAGGTCGGGGGTACCAAGAGACCCAGTACTTC
d_call: -
clone_size: -
v_call: TRBV12-5
j_call: TRBJ2-5

cdr3_aa: CASSLIGPYRVGYTF
cdr3_nt: TGTGCCAGCAGCTTAATAGGGCCATATCGGGTGGGCTACACCTTC
d_call: -
clone_size: -
v_call: TRBV7-2
j_call: TRBJ1-2

cdr3_aa: CASSEGEREGRIPEQYF
cdr3_nt: TGTGCCAGCAGTGAAGGGGAGCGGGAGGGCCGAATCCCCGAGCAGTACTTC
d_call: TRBD2
clone_size: -
v_call: TRBV6-1
j_call: TRBJ2-7

cdr3_aa: CASSLAGETQYF
cdr3_nt: TGCGCCAGCAGCTTGGCCGGGGAGACCCAGTACTTC
d_call: -
clone_size: -
v_call: TRBV5-1
j_call: TRBJ2-5

cdr3_aa: CASTPDGGRNSPLHF
cdr3_nt: TGTGCCAGTACCCCGGACGGGGGGCGAAATTCACCCCTCCACTTT
d_call: -
clone_size: -
v_call: TRBV19
j_call: TRBJ1-6

cdr3_aa: CASSSWEQGSTQPQHF
cdr3_nt: TGTGCCAGCAGCTCATGGGAACAGGGATCAACTCAGCCCCAGCATTTT
d_call: -
clone_size: -
v_call: TRBV7-8
j_call: TRBJ1-5

cdr3_aa: CASSQIRGTETQYF
cdr3_nt: TGTGCCAGCAGCCAAATCAGGGGGACGGAGACCCAGTACTTC
d_call: TRBD1
clone_size: -
v_call: TRBV14
j_call: TRBJ2-5

cdr3_aa: CASSESPSGDGELFF
cdr3_nt: TGTGCCAGCAGTGAAAGCCCAAGCGGGGACGGGGAGCTGTTTTTT
d_call: TRBD2
clone_size: -
v_call: TRBV6-1
j_call: TRBJ2-2

cdr3_aa: CASSLGSRAGADEQFF
cdr3_nt: TGCGCCAGCAGCTTGGGCTCGAGGGCGGGAGCGGATGAGCAGTTCTTC
d_call: TRBD2
clone_size: few
v_call: TRBV5-1
j_call: TRBJ2-1

cdr3_aa: CASRTGGTEAFF
cdr3_nt: TGTGCCAGCAGGACAGGGGGGACTGAAGCTTTCTTT
d_call: TRBD1
clone_size: -
v_call: TRBV28
j_call: TRBJ1-1

cdr3_aa: CASSLTSGGTGELFF
cdr3_nt: TGCGCCAGCAGCTTGACGAGCGGGGGCACCGGGGAGCTGTTTTTT
d_call: TRBD2
clone_size: once
v_call: TRBV5-1
j_call: TRBJ2-2

cdr3_aa: CASSFDGSGQPQHF
cdr3_nt: TGTGCCAGCAGCTTCGACGGTAGTGGGCAGCCCCAGCATTTT
d_call: -
clone_size: -
v_call: TRBV6-2/TRBV6-3
j_call: TRBJ1-5

cdr3_aa: CASTTGGLGETQYF
cdr3_nt: TGCGCCAGCACTACAGGGGGCTTGGGAGAGACCCAGTACTTC
d_call: TRBD1
clone_size: -
v_call: TRBV5-1
j_call: TRBJ2-5

cdr3_aa: CASSLWTSGSTYEQFF
cdr3_nt: TGTGCCAGCAGTTTATGGACTAGCGGGAGTACATATGAGCAGTTCTTC
d_call: TRBD2
clone_size: -
v_call: TRBV6-2/TRBV6-3
j_call: TRBJ2-1

cdr3_aa: CASSIQENTEAFF
cdr3_nt: TGTGCCAGTAGTATACAGGAGAACACTGAAGCTTTCTTT
d_call: -
clone_size: once
v_call: TRBV19
j_call: TRBJ1-1

cdr3_aa: CASSEAGISTDTQYF
cdr3_nt: TGCGCCAGCAGTGAGGCTGGCATTAGCACAGATACGCAGTATTTT
d_call: -
clone_size: -
v_call: TRBV10-2
j_call: TRBJ2-3

cdr3_aa: CASSTKDGRSTEAFF
cdr3_nt: TGTGCCAGCAGCACAAAGGACGGACGCAGCACTGAAGCTTTCTTT
d_call: -
clone_size: -
v_call: TRBV5-4
j_call: TRBJ1-1

cdr3_aa: CASSRQHMNTEAFF
cdr3_nt: TGTGCCAGCAGCCGACAGCATATGAACACTGAAGCTTTCTTT
d_call: -
clone_size: -
v_call: TRBV2
j_call: TRBJ1-1

cdr3_aa: CASSPPGTAYEQYF
cdr3_nt: TGTGCCAGTAGCCCCCCCGGGACGGCCTACGAGCAGTACTTC
d_call: -
clone_size: -
v_call: TRBV19
j_call: TRBJ2-7

cdr3_aa: CASMTRVDQETQYF
cdr3_nt: TGTGCCAGCATGACCCGGGTTGACCAAGAGACCCAGTACTTC
d_call: -
clone_size: -
v_call: TRBV6-5
j_call: TRBJ2-5

cdr3_aa: CASSLVGSRASYEQYF
cdr3_nt: TGCGCCAGCAGCTTGGTTGGTAGCAGGGCATCCTACGAGCAGTACTTC
d_call: -
clone_size: -
v_call: TRBV5-1
j_call: TRBJ2-7

cdr3_aa: CASSQRVGTGKKGYEQYF
cdr3_nt: TGTGCCAGCAGCCAAAGAGTCGGGACAGGGAAAAAGGGCTACGAGCAGTACTTC
d_call: TRBD1
clone_size: once
v_call: TRBV3-1/TRBV3-2
j_call: TRBJ2-7

cdr3_aa: CASSVAGDLNTEAFF
cdr3_nt: TGTGCCAGCAGCGTAGCAGGGGATTTAAACACTGAAGCTTTCTTT
d_call: -
clone_size: -
v_call: TRBV9
j_call: TRBJ1-1

cdr3_aa: CAWSVGGGSTEAFF
cdr3_nt: TGTGCCTGGAGTGTAGGCGGGGGGAGTACTGAAGCTTTCTTT
d_call: -
clone_size: -
v_call: TRBV30
j_call: TRBJ1-1

cdr3_aa: CAISANDFYNSPLHF
cdr3_nt: TGTGCCATCAGTGCGAATGACTTCTATAATTCACCCCTCCACTTT
d_call: -
clone_size: -
v_call: TRBV10-3
j_call: TRBJ1-6

cdr3_aa: CATSILWANEKLFF
cdr3_nt: TGTGCCACCAGCATTTTATGGGCTAATGAAAAACTGTTTTTT
d_call: -
clone_size: -
v_call: TRBV15
j_call: TRBJ1-4

cdr3_aa: CASNWGGRSPLHF
cdr3_nt: TGTGCCAGCAACTGGGGGGGCCGTTCACCCCTCCACTTT
d_call: -
clone_size: -
v_call: TRBV12-3/TRBV12-4
j_call: TRBJ1-6

cdr3_aa: CASSIDVGDSNTEAFF
cdr3_nt: TGTGCCAGTAGTATAGATGTCGGGGACTCGAACACTGAAGCTTTCTTT
d_call: -
clone_size: -
v_call: TRBV19
j_call: TRBJ1-1

cdr3_aa: CSGQDNSPLHF
cdr3_nt: TGCAGCGGACAGGATAATTCACCCCTCCACTTT
d_call: -
clone_size: -
v_call: TRBV29-1
j_call: TRBJ1-6

cdr3_aa: CASSQDRRWEGSPLHF
cdr3_nt: TGCGCCAGCAGCCAAGATCGGCGCTGGGAGGGGTCACCCCTCCACTTT
d_call: -
clone_size: -
v_call: TRBV4-1
j_call: TRBJ1-6

cdr3_aa: CASSEDSSGNTIYF
cdr3_nt: TGTGCCAGCAGTGAGGACAGCTCTGGAAACACCATATATTTT
d_call: -
clone_size: -
v_call: TRBV6-4
j_call: TRBJ1-3

cdr3_aa: CASSLVGGDYGYTF
cdr3_nt: TGTGCCAGCAGTTTAGTGGGGGGGGACTATGGCTACACCTTC
d_call: -
clone_size: few
v_call: TRBV28
j_call: TRBJ1-2

cdr3_aa: CASSLYAGGGSYEQYF
cdr3_nt: TGTGCCAGCAGTTTATATGCAGGTGGGGGCTCCTACGAGCAGTACTTC
d_call: -
clone_size: -
v_call: TRBV27
j_call: TRBJ2-7

cdr3_aa: CASTQRPEGVFF
cdr3_nt: TGTGCCAGCACCCAACGGCCGGAAGGAGTGTTTTTT
d_call: -
clone_size: -
v_call: TRBV5-8
j_call: TRBJ1-4

cdr3_aa: CASSLEVRNYGYTF
cdr3_nt: TGTGCCAGCAGCTTAGAGGTCAGAAATTATGGCTACACCTTC
d_call: -
clone_size: -
v_call: TRBV11-2
j_call: TRBJ1-2

cdr3_aa: CASSAVDRGNQPQHF
cdr3_nt: TGTGCCAGCAGCGCGGTGGACAGGGGTAATCAGCCCCAGCATTTT
d_call: TRBD1
clone_size: -
v_call: TRBV9
j_call: TRBJ1-5

cdr3_aa: CASSPHGVLGPGVNSPLHF
cdr3_nt: TGTGCCAGCAGCCCACATGGGGTGTTGGGACCGGGGGTTAATTCACCCCTCCACTTT
d_call: -
clone_size: -
v_call: TRBV7-4
j_call: TRBJ1-6

cdr3_aa: CASSLADTVGGGYTF
cdr3_nt: TGCGCCAGCAGCTTGGCCGATACCGTCGGGGGCGGCTACACCTTC
d_call: -
clone_size: -
v_call: TRBV5-1
j_call: TRBJ1-2

cdr3_aa: CASSPRRQGERSNQPQHF
cdr3_nt: TGTGCCAGCTCACCACGCCGACAGGGAGAACGTAGCAATCAGCCCCAGCATTTT
d_call: TRBD1
clone_size: many
v_call: TRBV18
j_call: TRBJ1-5

cdr3_aa: CASSWAGGPRQISTDTQYF
cdr3_nt: TGTGCCAGCAGCTGGGCGGGAGGGCCAAGGCAAATAAGCACAGATACGCAGTATTTT
d_call: TRBD2
clone_size: once
v_call: TRBV11-2
j_call: TRBJ2-3

cdr3_aa: CASSPPDRWTRNTIYF
cdr3_nt: TGTGCCAGCTCACCACCGGACAGGTGGACGAGAAACACCATATATTTT
d_call: TRBD1
clone_size: -
v_call: TRBV18
j_call: TRBJ1-3

cdr3_aa: CASSEPTGTPPHYGYTF
cdr3_nt: TGTGCCAGCAGCGAACCCACAGGAACCCCACCCCACTATGGCTACACCTTC
d_call: -
clone_size: -
v_call: TRBV9
j_call: TRBJ1-2

cdr3_aa: CASSLSYEQYF
cdr3_nt: TGTGCCAGCAGCCTCTCCTACGAGCAGTACTTC
d_call: -
clone_size: -
v_call: TRBV7-2
j_call: TRBJ2-7

cdr3_aa: CASSLGSSGVTETQYF
cdr3_nt: TGTGCCAGCAGCTTAGGGTCCTCCGGGGTGACGGAGACCCAGTACTTC
d_call: -
clone_size: -
v_call: TRBV7-9
j_call: TRBJ2-5

cdr3_aa: CASSPEAGAYNEQFF
cdr3_nt: TGTGCCAGCTCACCAGAAGCGGGAGCCTACAATGAGCAGTTCTTC
d_call: TRBD2
clone_size: -
v_call: TRBV18
j_call: TRBJ2-1

cdr3_aa: CASSPSGQGGTGELFF
cdr3_nt: TGTGCCAGCTCACCTTCGGGACAGGGAGGAACCGGGGAGCTGTTTTTT
d_call: TRBD1
clone_size: -
v_call: TRBV18
j_call: TRBJ2-2

cdr3_aa: CAISESVAGGKYNEQFF
cdr3_nt: TGTGCCATCAGTGAGTCAGTCGCGGGGGGGAAATACAATGAGCAGTTCTTC
d_call: TRBD2
clone_size: -
v_call: TRBV10-3
j_call: TRBJ2-1

cdr3_aa: CASSVGGGGRADTQYF
cdr3_nt: TGTGCCAGCAGCGTAGGAGGGGGCGGAAGAGCAGATACGCAGTATTTT
d_call: TRBD1
clone_size: -
v_call: TRBV9
j_call: TRBJ2-3

cdr3_aa: CASSWIQSSYEQYF
cdr3_nt: TGTGCCAGCAGCTGGATACAGAGCTCCTACGAGCAGTACTTC
d_call: -
clone_size: -
v_call: TRBV5-8
j_call: TRBJ2-7